This T cell receptor beta chain was sequenced in a study of cytomegalovirus exposure and HLA in healthy donors. In the PCR, 60 Vbeta and 13 Jbeta primers were used. Assay: immunoSEQ multiplex PCR; the TCRdb copy retains only in-frame clones and omits some. The sample has roughly 220,000 clones. A remark on this clone: The target antigen is unknown.

Whole-study results and caveats: The sole available immune exposure information was CMV serostatus. Analysis performed later found under 20,000 TCR beta sequences associated with HLA alleles at 0.05 false discovery rate.

V was shortened by 4 bases and J by 0 bases, with 8 bases between the two germline ends. The CDR3 runs 14 residues. Germline CDR1 is MNHEY and CDR2 is SVGAGI. The source material was PBMCs. The genes are TRBV6-5 and TRBJ2-3; the D gene is possibly TRBD2 (5 bases). The clonotype originates from a girl aged 2 to 10 in good health and CMV-seropositive. The CDR3 sequence: CASSLTTSTDTQYF. CDR3 nucleotide sequence: TGTGCCAGCAGTTTGACTACCAGCACAGATACGCAGTATTTT.